This TCR beta chain was sequenced in a study of T cell responses to AZD1222 COVID-19 vaccine. Study summary: It was second doses at about 4 or about 12 weeks that were pooled. The study, taken as a whole, reports: Scientists sampled the repertoires only once the peak T cell response had passed. Reports say nearly half of spike-specific TCRs go after unmutated variant regions.

Germline CDR1 SGHAT, CDR2 FQNNGV. There are 18 residues in the CDR3. V trimming: 1 base; J trimming: 5 bases; junction bases outside the gene matches: 6. Details on this clone: The target antigen is unknown. This same CDR3 is encoded by further DNA sequences in the sample.

Produced via immunoSEQ multiplex PCR; TCRdb's table is partial and in-frame only. The sample records about 120,000 clones, approximately 90% being singletons. The sample consisted of peripheral blood, taken on day 0 of AZD1222 vaccination. V is TRBV11-2 and J is TRBJ2-1, with 15 bases lining up with TRBD2. The receptor comes from an adult in good health. The CDR3 DNA sequence: TGTGCCAGCAGCTTAGGGACTAGCGGGAGGGCCAAGCACAATGAGCAGTTCTTC. This sequence encodes CASSLGTSGRAKHNEQFF.